The TCR beta chain described here comes from a study of T-cell reconstitution after alpha-beta-depleted transplantation in children. Overall study results and limits: From newly produced T cells came most of the T-cell counts and diversity one year after transplant. Surviving recipient T cells and thymic progenitors accounted for the high day-60 TCRbeta diversity observed in some patients. Several hundred expanded graft clones reportedly were the source of alpha-beta T cells about two months after transplant.

A note on this clonotype: What it binds is unknown.

For TCRbeta, the library was prepared with unique molecular identifiers. TCRdb re-called the PCR reads through MiXCR, storing one row per CDR3 protein. Of about 980,000 distinct CDR3 sequences listed, about 30% are singletons. After removal of 0 bases from V and 4 bases from J, the junction contained 8 bases not matched to a gene. The CDR3 covers 15 residues. Germline V gene sequence: CDR1 DFQATT, CDR2 SNEGSKA (reference sequence). This receptor was taken from a boy in the first two years of life who had a stem cell transplant for SCID, so the T cells may come from the graft donor. The rearrangement uses TRBV20-1 and TRBJ1-2, with 7 positions matching TRBD1. Material: PBMCs, mostly from graft donor cells, obtained 360 days after TCRalphabeta/CD19-depleted stem cell transplant. In DNA, the CDR3 is TGCAGTGCTAGAGATGGGCAGGGGGTACTCTATGGCTACACCTTC. Encoded protein: CSARDGQGVLYGYTF.